Below, 24 T cell receptor beta chains from the same sample are listed, as sequenced in a study of T cells of healthy individuals (dated by TCRdb to the late 2010s). Libraries were made using 5' RACE. Sequencing instrument: Illumina MiSeq. TCRdb handled the public reads itself, with Q25 trimming in fastp and clone calling in MiXCR, and kept productive beta chains. Each entry merges the rows of one CDR3 protein and shows their most common DNA and genes. The sample has approximately 100,000 distinct CDR3 sequences on record, roughly 15% of them singletons. 6.2% of the sample belongs to the ten largest clones. The receptor source for this set is a human donor in good health.

The sample holds many counts of this clonotype. CDR3 bases: TGCGCCAGCAGCCAATCCCTGGGCAGCGGAAATGAAAAACTGTTTTTT. This sequence encodes CASSQSLGSGNEKLFF. The J gene is TRBJ1-4, the V gene TRBV4-3, with D unclear. V lost 2 bases and J 5 bases, leaving 15 bases between the germline ends. This CDR3 spans 16 amino acids. The V gene's germline CDR1 is LGHNA and CDR2 YSLEER.

This clonotype showed up many times. This sequence joins TRBV28 and TRBJ1-2; the D gene is possibly TRBD1 (5 bases). Germline loops: CDR1 MDHEN, CDR2 SYDVKM. The CDR3 has 11 amino acids. The V end lost 10 bases, the J end lost 8 bases, and 14 bases lay between the germline ends. This CDR3 is CATTGPFGYTF. CDR3 nucleotides: TGTGCCACCACGGGACCGTTCGGCTACACCTTC.

This chain links TRBV29-1 with TRBJ2-3; D perhaps matches TRBD2 (6 bases). Germline V gene data show CDR1 as SQVTM and CDR2 as ANQGSEA. Trimming left V 3 bases short and J 4 bases short, with 8 bases between. This CDR3 is built from 12 residues. The CDR3 DNA reads TGCAGCGTTGAGGAGGGACCAGATACGCAGTATTTT. It is translated as CSVEEGPDTQYF.

The sample holds a few counts of this clonotype. The chain carries TRBV20-1 and TRBJ2-2; D is uncertain. The length of the CDR3 is 14 residues. Per germline, CDR1 DFQATT and CDR2 SNEGSKA (reference sequence). V lost 3 bases, J lost 4 bases, and 12 bases lay in between. The CDR3 here is CSARDGMGTGELFF. CDR3 in DNA: TGCAGTGCTAGGGATGGGATGGGCACCGGGGAGCTGTTTTTT.

This clonotype was seen more than once but under ten times. The chain uses TRBV6-5 and TRBJ1-2; tentative D call: TRBD1 (6 bases). CDR1 MNHEY and CDR2 SVGAGI come from the germline V gene. CDR3 length equals 16 residues. Trimming removed 0 bases from V and 4 bases from J, with 15 bases in between. The CDR3 nucleotides read TGTGCCAGCAGTTACTCAGGGGGACCGACTAGCTATGGCTACACCTTC. Protein sequence: CASSYSGGPTSYGYTF.

This clonotype has ten or more counts. The V gene is TRBV29-1, the J gene TRBJ1-1; 7 bases align to TRBD1. The CDR3 has 12 amino acids. Germline CDR1 is SQVTM and CDR2 is ANQGSEA. V lost 7 bases, J lost 2 bases, and 4 bases stayed unmatched. CDR3 in DNA: TGCAGCGGACGACAGGGCAACACTGAAGCTTTCTTT. Its translation is CSGRQGNTEAFF.

This clonotype was counted at least ten times. The CDR3 spells CASSIGIWNTGELFF. As DNA, the CDR3 is TGTGCCAGTAGTATTGGGATATGGAACACCGGGGAGCTGTTTTTT. The chain employs TRBV19 and TRBJ2-2; D unresolved. Trimming cost V 3 bases and J 1 base, with 9 bases left between them. CDR3 length: 15 residues. Germline V gene sequence: CDR1 LNHDA, CDR2 SQIVND (reference sequence). Complete variable domain (other parts from reference TRBV19 and TRBJ2-2): DGGITQSPKYLFRKEGQNVTLSCEQNLNHDAMYWYRQDPGQGLRLIYYSQIVNDFQKGDIAEGYSVSREKKESFPLTVTSAQKNPTAFYLCASSIGIWNTGELFFGEGSRLTVL.

This clonotype was seen only a few times. The genes are TRBV20-1 and TRBJ2-5, with 9 bases fitting TRBD2. CDR3 size: 14 residues. J was trimmed by 3 bases and V by 5 bases; bases with no gene match: 7. Germline CDR1 and CDR2: DFQATT and SNEGSKA (reference sequence). The CDR3 nucleotides read TGCAGTGCTTATCGCGGGGGGGCTAAAGAGACCCAGTACTTC. This sequence encodes CSAYRGGAKETQYF.

V usage is TRBV10-3 and J usage is TRBJ2-3; maybe TRBD1 (6 bases). Germline CDR1 and CDR2: ENHRY and SYGVKD. This CDR3 has 16 residues. V was cut by 3 bases and J by 0 bases, with 13 bases left in between. CDR3 in amino acids: CAISDPPGDSTDTQYF. The CDR3 nucleotides read TGTGCCATCAGTGATCCCCCAGGGGATAGCACAGATACGCAGTATTTT.

The chain uses TRBV6-5 and TRBJ2-7, with TRBD2 identical over 13 bases. The CDR3 extends over 15 amino acids. Germline loops: CDR1 MNHEY, CDR2 SVGAGI. V lost 5 bases and J lost 5; bases outside the gene matches: 6. As DNA, the CDR3 is TGTGCCAGCAGTCCAACTAGCGGGGGGGCCCACGAGCAGTACTTC. Translation gives CASSPTSGGAHEQYF.

The table lists this clonotype with a few counts. The chain uses TRBV6-6 and TRBJ1-1; D unresolved. CDR3 length: 16 residues. Trimming shortened V by 6 bases and J by 6 bases, and 23 bases separated the two germline ends. CDR1 is MNHNY and CDR2 is SVGAGI in the germline V gene (reference sequence). The CDR3 region has the DNA TGTGCCAGCAGCATAGCCGGGCCTCCGGGTGGAGCTGAAGCTTTCTTT. The encoded protein is CASSIAGPPGGAEAFF.

A remark on this clonotype: An end of the junction differs from the germline gene, which may be a read error. V gene TRBV28 combines with J gene TRBJ2-7; D remains ambiguous. Germline V gene sequence: CDR1 MDHEN, CDR2 SYDVKM. CDR3 length equals 14 residues. The CDR3 loop reads CASGLSRTAYEQYF. The CDR3 DNA follows: TGTGCCAGCGGTTTAAGCAGGACGGCCTACGAGCAGTACTTC.

V usage is TRBV12-3 or TRBV12-4 and J usage is TRBJ1-2; 7 bases fit TRBD1. V trimming: 6 bases; J trimming: 4 bases; junction bases outside the gene matches: 5. This CDR3 is 13 amino acids long. DNA of the CDR3: TGTGCCAGCAGGTGGGGACAGAGCTATGGCTACACCTTC. It encodes CASRWGQSYGYTF.

This clonotype was recorded many times. V usage is TRBV15 and J usage is TRBJ1-4; 8 positions match TRBD1. This CDR3 spans 14 amino acids. V lost 5 bases and J lost 3; bases outside the gene matches: 2. Germline V gene lookup returns CDR1 LNHNV and CDR2 YYDKDF (reference sequence). The CDR3 coding sequence is TGTGCCACCAGCCGACAGGGGTCTAATGAAAAACTGTTTTTT. Amino acids: CATSRQGSNEKLFF.

This clonotype was observed many times. The rearrangement uses TRBV28 and TRBJ1-5; tentative D call: TRBD1 (6 bases). This CDR3 is built from 13 residues. Trimming stripped 11 bases from V and 6 bases from J, with 17 bases between. Germline V CDR1 and CDR2: MDHEN, SYDVKM. The CDR3 nucleotides are TGTGCCCACCAGGGGCTTATGAGTCAGCCCCAGCATTTT. Translated, it gives CAHQGLMSQPQHF.

This clonotype was seen at least ten times. V is TRBV6-6 and J is TRBJ2-3; D gene uncertain. The V and J ends lost 6 bases and 2 bases respectively, with 6 bases between them. Per the germline V gene, CDR1 is MNHNY and CDR2 is SVGAGI (reference sequence). The CDR3 runs to 12 residues. Here the CDR3 DNA reads TGTGCCAGCAGCCGTATCACAGATACGCAGTATTTT. Amino acid sequence: CASSRITDTQYF.

This chain joins TRBV10-3 and TRBJ2-2; D is possibly TRBD1 or TRBD2 (5 bases each). The CDR3 has 14 amino acids. The germline gives CDR1 ENHRY, CDR2 SYGVKD. Trimming shortened V by 10 bases and J by 2 bases, and 14 bases separated the two germline ends. CDR3 coding DNA: TGTGCCACCACCCCGGGACCCAACACCGGGGAGCTGTTTTTT. Protein: CATTPGPNTGELFF.

This clonotype turned up a few times. The V call is TRBV28, the J call TRBJ2-4; D uncertain. CDR1 is MDHEN, CDR2 SYDVKM, per germline. V was shortened by 2 bases and J by 1 base, with 9 bases between the two germline ends. The length of the CDR3 is 15 residues. CDR3 sequence (DNA): TGTGCCAGCAGTTTAGAGGTCCCGGCCAAAAACATTCAGTACTTC. Protein: CASSLEVPAKNIQYF.

V gene TRBV28 combines with J gene TRBJ2-7; 12 bases line up with TRBD2. The CDR3 is made up of 16 amino acids. Germline V gives CDR1 MDHEN, CDR2 SYDVKM. Trimming cost V 8 bases and J 2 bases; bases outside gene matches: 10. This CDR3 is CASGELAGGPTYEQYF. The CDR3 DNA reads as TGTGCCAGCGGGGAGCTAGCGGGAGGGCCGACCTACGAGCAGTACTTC.

This clonotype occurred a few times. The rearrangement links TRBV28 to TRBJ2-1, with TRBD2 matching 8 bases. V was pared by 5 bases and J by 5 bases, with 5 bases of the junction left unmatched. Germline V lookup: CDR1 MDHEN, CDR2 SYDVKM. CDR3 length: 14 amino acids. This CDR3 reads CASSRERGHNEQFF. The CDR3 DNA follows: TGTGCCAGCAGTCGGGAGCGGGGGCACAATGAGCAGTTCTTC.

This clonotype has only a few counts. J is TRBJ2-1 and V is TRBV4-1, with D possibly TRBD2 on 5 matching bases. CDR1 is MGHRA, CDR2 YSYEKL, per germline. V was shortened by 1 base and J by 7 bases, with 8 bases between the two germline ends. The length of the CDR3 is 13 residues. The DNA of the CDR3 is TGCGCCAGCAGCCAAGTGGCGGGTAATGAGCAGTTCTTC. Residues: CASSQVAGNEQFF.

This clonotype was counted a few times. J is TRBJ2-6 and V is TRBV18; D remains unclear. The V end lost 3 bases, the J end lost 0 bases, and 6 bases lay between the germline ends. The CDR3 consists of 15 residues. Germline assignment: CDR1 KGHSH and CDR2 LQKENI. The CDR3 protein is CASSPPNSGANVLTF. The CDR3 bases are TGTGCCAGCTCACCGCCCAACTCTGGGGCCAACGTCCTGACTTTC.

This clonotype was seen only a few times. The chain employs TRBV12-3 or TRBV12-4 and TRBJ1-6; weak D call: TRBD1 (5 bases). CDR3 length: 15 residues. Trimming removed 1 base at V and 12 bases at J, with 16 bases between. The CDR3 region is CASSLESRGGRPLHF. CDR3 coding DNA: TGTGCCAGCAGTTTAGAGTCCCGGGGCGGACGACCCCTCCACTTT.

Many counts were recorded for this clonotype. The chain links TRBV12-3 or TRBV12-4 to TRBJ1-5, with a possible D match to TRBD1 (5 bases). The CDR3 is 15 amino acids. Trimming pared 3 bases from V and 1 base from J, leaving 10 bases between. DNA for the CDR3: TGTGCCAGCAGTTTGTCCTCAGGGAGCAATCAGCCCCAGCATTTT. Translating gives CASSLSSGSNQPQHF.